This record looks at one T cell receptor beta chain sequence and its context. Germline V gene sequence: CDR1 SGHDT, CDR2 YYEEEE. V trimming: 0 bases; J trimming: 16 bases; junction bases outside the gene matches: 3. There are 11 residues in the CDR3. Original handling: Researchers report that nucleated cell counts were estimated from reference gene primer amplification. The method was immunoSEQ multiplex PCR; TCRdb's version includes in-frame clones alone and lacks a portion of them. V, J and clone size were drawn from that table, and D and trimming were deduced from the DNA. The data show about 290,000 clones, 85% to 90% seen once. The data are from a study of blood T cell repertoires in COVID-19. The Seattle site enrolled patients during active infection and followed them longitudinally.

The receptor was derived from a woman aged 25 to 45 with COVID-19, enrolled during active disease. The V call is TRBV5-6, the J call TRBJ2-4; 8 bases are a match to TRBD1. The sample consisted of peripheral blood. CDR3 residues: CASSLGTGLYF. CDR3 in DNA: TGTGCCAGCAGCTTGGGGACAGGGCTTTACTTC.